The clone carrying this T cell receptor beta chain came up a few times. What it binds is not known. The record originates from a study of human T cells and chemical hapten exposure. About the research overall: Small pooled library volume differences mainly caused per-sample TCR yield variation.

Notes on the study in general: No shift was seen in TCRs above 1 in 1000 frequency with DPC sensitization.

Unique molecular identifiers were attached to individual cDNA molecules during library preparation. In TCRdb, the reads were re-called with MiXCR into one record per CDR3 protein. The data contain fewer than 4,000 distinct CDR3 sequences, about half of them singletons. Blood, whole and unfractionated, served as the source for total RNA extraction. Losses at the gene ends were 2 bases for V and 5 bases for J; bases not matched to a gene: 8. CDR1 and CDR2 (germline): KGHSH, LQKENI. The CDR3 spans 16 residues. This clonotype was sampled from a human donor who had alopecia or was a healthy volunteer (not recorded which). Some clones in this sample may be carry-over from other donors' samples. This table probably holds off-target reads from a library built for another chain. The sample was whole blood. The chain joins TRBV18 to TRBJ2-3, with TRBD2 identical over 9 bases. CDR3 region: CASSPISGSLQDTQYF. The CDR3 DNA is TGTGCCAGCTCACCAATTAGCGGGAGTTTGCAAGATACGCAGTATTTT.